This TCR beta chain was observed in a study of blood T cell repertoires in COVID-19 (dated by TCRdb to 2019 to 2021). Study-level background: Samples from collaborators originated in the United States, Italy and Spain and spanned both the acute and convalescent phases of COVID-19. The prospective study material was composed of cDNA or gDNA derived from T cells, B-cell-depleted T cells, or PBMCs. The dataset comprised deeply sampled blood TCRbeta repertoires from subjects exposed to, actively infected with, or recovered from COVID-19. The repertoires were released in a freely available public database intended as a resource for research on the immune response to SARS-CoV-2. The samples were drawn from the first 160 participants of the ongoing ImmuneRACE study and from 950 to 1,500 subjects provided by 6 global collaborators. Sample metadata almost always included a de-identified subject ID, COVID-19 status, age in years and sex. Where HLA class I and class II types were available, the types were taken from metadata supplied by the sample provider, not from assay-based typing. Study-level results and caveats: The quantity of clinical and demographic metadata differed by source and by participant and was supplied without curation.

A word on this clone: No antigen is known for it. The input lacks base qualities; no much larger clone sits a single base away.

The collaborating institutions used their own protocols to collect whole blood in K2EDTA tubes. For TCRbeta analysis, collaborators shipped samples as frozen whole blood, isolated PBMCs, or DNA extracted from either of those sample types. V and J lose 7 bases and 7 bases, and a span of 19 bases separates them. CDR1 MDHEN and CDR2 SYDVKM were looked up in the germline V gene. The CDR3 covers 14 residues, taking in both the cysteine and the phenylalanine. Solely the CDR3 DNA is kept, with 42 bases framed from the first base. TCRbeta CDR3 regions were amplified from genomic DNA by means of the immunoSEQ Assay, a bias-controlled multiplex PCR. As for the authors' bioinformatics: Within the assay, amplification of reference gene primers was used to estimate how many nucleated cells each sample contained. To quantify the absolute abundance of each unique TCRbeta CDR3 rearrangement, sequence reads were collapsed and filtered. Productive Simpson clonality was computed per sample as the square root of Simpson's diversity index over productive rearrangements. TCRdb took over this immuneACCESS table, retaining in-frame rearrangements with V and J assigned. Such tables are incomplete; in checked studies, under half of the missing clones stem from an unresolved V gene, and the remainder is unexplained. The V and J calls and the clone size are those of that table, but D and trimming were determined from the DNA. Counted in this sample were a few hundred thousand clones; around 80% of them appeared once. In total, the top ten clones hold approximately 13% of the sample.

This chain is built from TRBV28 and TRBJ1-2; the D gene identity is not certain. The clonotype originates from a human donor in a cohort sampled during active COVID-19. The sequenced sample was peripheral blood. The encoded CDR3 is CASTQQWASFGYTF. The DNA sequence is given as TGTGCCAGCACCCAACAGTGGGCGTCTTTTGGCTACACCTTC.